This paragraph covers one T cell receptor beta chain sequence. TCRdb processed the reads anew with MiXCR; each CDR3 protein has one entry. The repertoire holds hundreds of thousands of distinct CDR3 sequences, around 24% seen once, with approximately 8% in the top ten. This CDR3 is built from 15 residues. V trimming: 6 bases; J trimming: 0 bases; junction bases outside the gene matches: 8. Per germline, CDR1 SGHVT and CDR2 SQSDAQ. The data originate from a study of T cell repertoires in cytomegalovirus infection. Specimen: CD8+ T cells from PBMCs. The source is a human donor in good health (CMV status not recorded). Some clones in this sample may be carry-over from other donors' samples. The chain recombines TRBV7-4 with TRBJ2-7, with 7 bases identical to TRBD2. The CDR3 reads CASRGEGRYSYEQYF. The CDR3 region has the DNA TGTGCCAGCAGAGGGGAGGGGCGGTACTCCTACGAGCAGTACTTC.